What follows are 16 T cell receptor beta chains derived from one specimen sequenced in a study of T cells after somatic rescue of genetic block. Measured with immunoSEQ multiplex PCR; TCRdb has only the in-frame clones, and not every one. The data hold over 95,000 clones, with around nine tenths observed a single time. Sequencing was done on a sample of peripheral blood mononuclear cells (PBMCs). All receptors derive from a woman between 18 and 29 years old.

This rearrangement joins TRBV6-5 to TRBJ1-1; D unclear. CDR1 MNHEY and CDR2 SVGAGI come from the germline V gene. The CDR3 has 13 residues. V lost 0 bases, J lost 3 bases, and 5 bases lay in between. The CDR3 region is CASSYSGYTEAFF. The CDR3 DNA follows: TGTGCCAGCAGTTACTCCGGGTACACTGAAGCTTTCTTT.

The CDR3 spells CASSSTSGGIAGELFF. CDR3 nucleotides: TGCGCCAGCAGCTCGACTAGCGGGGGGATAGCCGGGGAGCTGTTTTTT. The chain has TRBV5-1 and TRBJ2-2, with TRBD2 matching 13 bases. Trimming took 3 bases from V and 6 from J; bases not matched to a gene: 5. Germline assignment: CDR1 SGHRS and CDR2 YFSETQ. CDR3 length: 16 amino acids.

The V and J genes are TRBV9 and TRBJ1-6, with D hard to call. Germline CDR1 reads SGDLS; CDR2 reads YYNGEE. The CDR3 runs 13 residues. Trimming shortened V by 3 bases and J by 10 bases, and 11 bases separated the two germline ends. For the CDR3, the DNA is TGTGCCAGCAGCGAACGGGTTATGTCACCCCTCCACTTT. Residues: CASSERVMSPLHF.

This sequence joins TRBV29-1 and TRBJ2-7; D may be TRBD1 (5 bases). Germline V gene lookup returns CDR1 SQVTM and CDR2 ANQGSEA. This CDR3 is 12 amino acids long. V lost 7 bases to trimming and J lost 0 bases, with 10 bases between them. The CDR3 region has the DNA TGCAGCGAATTACAGGACTCCTACGAGCAGTACTTC. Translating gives CSELQDSYEQYF.

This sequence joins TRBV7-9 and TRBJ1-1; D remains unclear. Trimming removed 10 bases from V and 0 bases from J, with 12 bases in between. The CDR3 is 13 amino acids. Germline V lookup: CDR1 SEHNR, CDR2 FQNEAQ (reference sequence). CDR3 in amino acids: CATMEVVNTEAFF. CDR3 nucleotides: TGTGCCACTATGGAGGTTGTGAACACTGAAGCTTTCTTT.

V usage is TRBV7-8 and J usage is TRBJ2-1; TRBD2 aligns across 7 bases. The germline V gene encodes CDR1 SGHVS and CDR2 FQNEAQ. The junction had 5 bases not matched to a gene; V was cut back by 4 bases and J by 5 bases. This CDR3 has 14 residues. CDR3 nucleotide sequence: TGTGCCAGCAGCTCCTGGACTAGTGACAATGAGCAGTTCTTC. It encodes CASSSWTSDNEQFF.

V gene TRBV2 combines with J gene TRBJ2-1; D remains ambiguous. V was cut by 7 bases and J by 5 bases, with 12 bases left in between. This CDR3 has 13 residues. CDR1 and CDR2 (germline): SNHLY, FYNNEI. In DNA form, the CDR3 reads TGTGCCAGCATTGCGGAATATAACAATGAGCAGTTCTTC. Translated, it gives CASIAEYNNEQFF.

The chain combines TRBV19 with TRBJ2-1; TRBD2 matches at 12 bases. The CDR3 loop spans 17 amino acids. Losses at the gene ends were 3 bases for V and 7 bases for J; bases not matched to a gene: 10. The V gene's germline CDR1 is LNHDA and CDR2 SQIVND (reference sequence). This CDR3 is CASSISSGGAGMNEQFF. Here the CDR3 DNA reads TGTGCCAGTAGTATCTCTAGCGGGGGGGCCGGAATGAATGAGCAGTTCTTC. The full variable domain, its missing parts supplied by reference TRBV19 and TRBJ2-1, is DGGITQSPKYLFRKEGQNVTLSCEQNLNHDAMYWYRQDPGQGLRLIYYSQIVNDFQKGDIAEGYSVSREKKESFPLTVTSAQKNPTAFYLCASSISSGGAGMNEQFFGPGTRLTVL.

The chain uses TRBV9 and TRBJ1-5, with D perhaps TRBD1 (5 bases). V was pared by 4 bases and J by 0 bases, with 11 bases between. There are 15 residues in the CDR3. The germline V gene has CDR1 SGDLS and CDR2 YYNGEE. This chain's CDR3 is CASSPQGSSNQPQHF. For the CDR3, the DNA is TGTGCCAGCAGCCCCCAGGGTTCTAGCAATCAGCCCCAGCATTTT. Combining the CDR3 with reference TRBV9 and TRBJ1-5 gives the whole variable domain DSGVTQTPKHLITATGQRVTLRCSPRSGDLSVYWYQQSLDQGLQFLIQYYNGEERAKGNILERFSAQQFPDLHSELNLSSLELGDSALYFCASSPQGSSNQPQHFGDGTRLSIL.

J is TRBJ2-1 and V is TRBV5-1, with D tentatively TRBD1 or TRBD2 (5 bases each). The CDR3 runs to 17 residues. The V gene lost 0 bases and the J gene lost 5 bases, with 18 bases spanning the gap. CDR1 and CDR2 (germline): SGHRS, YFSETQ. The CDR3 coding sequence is TGCGCCAGCAGCTTGGTGAAGGGGACCTATCCGGACAATGAGCAGTTCTTC. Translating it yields CASSLVKGTYPDNEQFF.

The CDR3 spells CASSEPLAVDTQYF. In DNA form, the CDR3 reads TGTGCCAGCAGTGAACCCTTAGCAGTGGATACGCAGTATTTT. This chain links TRBV6-5 with TRBJ2-3; D is unclear. Trimming pared 5 bases from V and 6 bases from J, leaving 15 bases between. The CDR3 has 14 amino acids. Germline V lookup: CDR1 MNHEY, CDR2 SVGAGI.

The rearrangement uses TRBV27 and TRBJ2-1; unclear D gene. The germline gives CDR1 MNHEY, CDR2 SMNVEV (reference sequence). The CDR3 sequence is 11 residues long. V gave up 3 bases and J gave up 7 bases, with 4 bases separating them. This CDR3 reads CASSFRNEQFF. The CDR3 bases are TGTGCCAGCAGTTTTAGGAATGAGCAGTTCTTC.

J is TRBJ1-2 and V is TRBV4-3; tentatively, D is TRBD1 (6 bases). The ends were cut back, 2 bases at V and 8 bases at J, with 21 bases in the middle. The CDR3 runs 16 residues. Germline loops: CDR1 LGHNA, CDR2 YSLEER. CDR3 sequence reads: CASSQSPGWTADGYTF. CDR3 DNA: TGCGCCAGCAGCCAATCCCCCGGCTGGACAGCCGACGGCTACACCTTC.

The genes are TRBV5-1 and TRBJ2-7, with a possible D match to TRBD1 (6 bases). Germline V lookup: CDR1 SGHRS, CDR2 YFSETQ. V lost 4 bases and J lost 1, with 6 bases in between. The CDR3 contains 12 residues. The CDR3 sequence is CASSGTSYEQYF. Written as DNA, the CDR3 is TGCGCCAGCAGCGGGACATCCTACGAGCAGTACTTC.

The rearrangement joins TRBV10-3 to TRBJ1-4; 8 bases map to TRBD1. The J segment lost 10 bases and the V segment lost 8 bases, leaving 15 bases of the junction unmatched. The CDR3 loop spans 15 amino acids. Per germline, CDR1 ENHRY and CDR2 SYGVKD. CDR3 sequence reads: CAISKQGQGQGKLFF. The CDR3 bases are TGTGCCATCTCGAAGCAAGGACAGGGCCAGGGAAAACTGTTTTTT.

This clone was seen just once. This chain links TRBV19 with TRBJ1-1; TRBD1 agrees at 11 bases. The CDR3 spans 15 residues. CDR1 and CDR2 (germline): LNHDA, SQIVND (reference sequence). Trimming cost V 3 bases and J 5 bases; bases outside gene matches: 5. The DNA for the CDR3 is TGTGCCAGTAGTATTGGGACAGGGGGAGAGACTGAAGCTTTCTTT. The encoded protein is CASSIGTGGETEAFF.